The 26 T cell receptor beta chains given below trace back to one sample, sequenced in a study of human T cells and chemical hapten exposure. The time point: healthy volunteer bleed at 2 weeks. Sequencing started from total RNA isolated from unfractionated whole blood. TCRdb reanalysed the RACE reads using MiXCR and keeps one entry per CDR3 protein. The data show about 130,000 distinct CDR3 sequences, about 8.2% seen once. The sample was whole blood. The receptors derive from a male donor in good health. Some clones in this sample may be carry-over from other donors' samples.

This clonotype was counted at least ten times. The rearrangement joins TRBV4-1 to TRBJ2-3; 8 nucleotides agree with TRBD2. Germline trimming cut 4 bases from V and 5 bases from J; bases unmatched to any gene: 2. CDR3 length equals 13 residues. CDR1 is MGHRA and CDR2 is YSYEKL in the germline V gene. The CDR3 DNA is TGCGCCAGCAGCCTAGCGGGGATAGATACGCAGTATTTT. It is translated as CASSLAGIDTQYF.

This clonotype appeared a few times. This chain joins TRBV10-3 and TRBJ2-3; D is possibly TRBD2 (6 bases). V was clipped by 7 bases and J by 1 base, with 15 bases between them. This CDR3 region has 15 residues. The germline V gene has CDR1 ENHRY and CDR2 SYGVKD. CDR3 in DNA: TGTGCCATCACCCCAGGGCGGGATGGCACAGATACGCAGTATTTT. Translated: CAITPGRDGTDTQYF.

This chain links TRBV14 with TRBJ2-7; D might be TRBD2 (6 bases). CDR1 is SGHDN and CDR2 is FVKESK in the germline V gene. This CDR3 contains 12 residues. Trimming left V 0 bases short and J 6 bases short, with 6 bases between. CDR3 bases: TGTGCCAGCAGCCAAGAGGGGGGCGAGCAGTACTTC. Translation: CASSQEGGEQYF.

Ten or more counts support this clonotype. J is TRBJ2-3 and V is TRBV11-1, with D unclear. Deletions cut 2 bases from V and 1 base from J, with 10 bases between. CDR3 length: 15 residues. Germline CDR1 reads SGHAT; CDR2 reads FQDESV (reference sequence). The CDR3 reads CASSLRADGTDTQYF. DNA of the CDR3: TGTGCCAGCAGCTTAAGGGCCGACGGCACAGATACGCAGTATTTT. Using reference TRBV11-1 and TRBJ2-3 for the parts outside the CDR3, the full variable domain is EAEVAQSPRYKITEKSQAVAFWCDPISGHATLYWYRQILGQGPELLVQFQDESVVDDSQLPKDRFSAERLKGVDSTLKIQPAELGDSAMYLCASSLRADGTDTQYFGPGTRLTVL.

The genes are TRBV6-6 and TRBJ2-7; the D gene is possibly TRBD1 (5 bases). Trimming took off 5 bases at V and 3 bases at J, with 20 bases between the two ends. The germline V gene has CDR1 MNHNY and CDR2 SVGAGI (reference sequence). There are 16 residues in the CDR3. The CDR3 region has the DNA TGTGCCAGCAGTCCCCCAGGGTCAGTCGAGAACTACGAGCAGTACTTC. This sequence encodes CASSPPGSVENYEQYF.

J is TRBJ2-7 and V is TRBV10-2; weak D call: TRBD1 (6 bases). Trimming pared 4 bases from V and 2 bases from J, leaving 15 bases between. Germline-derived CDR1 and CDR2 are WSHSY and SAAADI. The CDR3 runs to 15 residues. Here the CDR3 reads CASSVSQDSPYEQYF. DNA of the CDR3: TGCGCCAGCAGTGTTTCCCAGGACAGTCCCTACGAGCAGTACTTC.

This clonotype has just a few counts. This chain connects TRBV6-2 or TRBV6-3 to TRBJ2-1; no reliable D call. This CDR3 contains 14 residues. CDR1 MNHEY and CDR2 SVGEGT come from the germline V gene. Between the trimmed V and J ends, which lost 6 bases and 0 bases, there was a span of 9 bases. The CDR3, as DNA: TGTGCCAGCAGCCTGAGTCTCTCCTACAATGAGCAGTTCTTC. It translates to CASSLSLSYNEQFF.

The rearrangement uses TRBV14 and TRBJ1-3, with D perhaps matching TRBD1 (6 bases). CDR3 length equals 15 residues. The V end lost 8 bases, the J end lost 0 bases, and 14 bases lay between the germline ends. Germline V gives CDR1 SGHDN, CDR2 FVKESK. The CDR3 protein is CASAIGQSSGNTIYF. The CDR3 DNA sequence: TGTGCCAGCGCTATCGGACAGAGCTCTGGAAACACCATATATTTT.

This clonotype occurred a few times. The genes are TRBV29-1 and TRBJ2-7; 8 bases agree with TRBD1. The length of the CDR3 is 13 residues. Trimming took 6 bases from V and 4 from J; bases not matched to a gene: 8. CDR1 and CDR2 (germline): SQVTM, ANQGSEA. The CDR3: CSVCPGGGYEQYF. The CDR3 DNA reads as TGCAGCGTGTGCCCAGGGGGCGGGTACGAGCAGTACTTC.

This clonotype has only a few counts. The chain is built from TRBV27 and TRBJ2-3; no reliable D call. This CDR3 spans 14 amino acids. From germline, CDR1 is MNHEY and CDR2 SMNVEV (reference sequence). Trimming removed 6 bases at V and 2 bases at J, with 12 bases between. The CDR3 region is CASSSASATDTQYF. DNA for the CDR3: TGTGCCAGCAGCAGCGCAAGCGCCACAGATACGCAGTATTTT.

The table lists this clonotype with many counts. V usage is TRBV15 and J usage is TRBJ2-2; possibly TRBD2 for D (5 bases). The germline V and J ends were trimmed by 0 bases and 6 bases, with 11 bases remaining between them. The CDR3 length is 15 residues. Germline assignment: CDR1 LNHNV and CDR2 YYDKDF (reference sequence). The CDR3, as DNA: TGTGCCACCAGCAGAGATCTCTCGCGGGCCGGGGAGCTGTTTTTT. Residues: CATSRDLSRAGELFF. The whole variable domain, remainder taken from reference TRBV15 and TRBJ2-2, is DAMVIQNPRYQVTQFGKPVTLSCSQTLNHNVMYWYQQKSSQAPKLLFHYYDKDFNNEADTPDNFQSRRPNTSFCFLDIRSPGLGDTAMYLCATSRDLSRAGELFFGEGSRLTVL.

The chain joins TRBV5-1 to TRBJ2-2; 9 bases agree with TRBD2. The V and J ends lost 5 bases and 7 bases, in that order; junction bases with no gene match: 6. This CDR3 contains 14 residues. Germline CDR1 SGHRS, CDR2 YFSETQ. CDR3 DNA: TGCGCCAGCAGTAGCGGGAGTGGTGGCGGGGAGCTGTTTTTT. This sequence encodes CASSSGSGGGELFF.

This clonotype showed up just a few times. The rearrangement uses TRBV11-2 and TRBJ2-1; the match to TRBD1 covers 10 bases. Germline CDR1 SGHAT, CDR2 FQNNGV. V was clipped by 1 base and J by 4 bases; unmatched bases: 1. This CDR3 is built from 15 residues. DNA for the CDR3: TGTGCCAGCAGCTTAGCGGGACAGGGGTACAATGAGCAGTTCTTC. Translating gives CASSLAGQGYNEQFF.

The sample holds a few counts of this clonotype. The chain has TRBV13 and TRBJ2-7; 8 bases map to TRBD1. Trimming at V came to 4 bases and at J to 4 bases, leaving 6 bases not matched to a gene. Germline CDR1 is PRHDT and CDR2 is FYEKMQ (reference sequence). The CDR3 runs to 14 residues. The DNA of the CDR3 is TGTGCCAGCAGCTCCGGACAGGGATGGTACGAGCAGTACTTC. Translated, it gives CASSSGQGWYEQYF.

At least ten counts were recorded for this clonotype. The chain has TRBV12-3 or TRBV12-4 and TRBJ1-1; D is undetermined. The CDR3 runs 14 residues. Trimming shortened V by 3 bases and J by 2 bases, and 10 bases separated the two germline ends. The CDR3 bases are TGTGCCAGCAGTTTGTTCCACTCAAACACTGAAGCTTTCTTT. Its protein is CASSLFHSNTEAFF.

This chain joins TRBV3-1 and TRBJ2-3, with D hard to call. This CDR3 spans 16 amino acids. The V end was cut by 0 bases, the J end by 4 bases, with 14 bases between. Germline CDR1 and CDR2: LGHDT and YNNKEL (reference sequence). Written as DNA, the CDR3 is TGTGCCAGCAGCCAAGACAGAAAACGTGTCCCAGATACGCAGTATTTT. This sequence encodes CASSQDRKRVPDTQYF.

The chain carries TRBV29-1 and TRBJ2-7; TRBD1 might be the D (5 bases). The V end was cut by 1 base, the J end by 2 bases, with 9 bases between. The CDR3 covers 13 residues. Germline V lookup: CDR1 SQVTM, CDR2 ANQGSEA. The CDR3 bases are TGCAGCGTTGAAGTAGGGGTCCCCTACGAGCAGTACTTC. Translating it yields CSVEVGVPYEQYF.

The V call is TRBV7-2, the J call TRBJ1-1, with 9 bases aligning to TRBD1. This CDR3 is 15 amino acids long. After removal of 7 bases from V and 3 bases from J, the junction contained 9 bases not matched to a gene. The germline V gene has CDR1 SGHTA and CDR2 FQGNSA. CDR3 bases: TGTGCCAGCATCATTTTACAGGGGGCTGACACTGAAGCTTTCTTT. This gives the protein CASIILQGADTEAFF.

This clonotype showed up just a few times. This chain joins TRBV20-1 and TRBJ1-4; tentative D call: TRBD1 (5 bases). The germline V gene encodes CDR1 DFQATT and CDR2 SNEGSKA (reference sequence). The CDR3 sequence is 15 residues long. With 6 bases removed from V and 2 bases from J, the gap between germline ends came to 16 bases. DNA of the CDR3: TGCAGTGCCAGGGATGGGGCTGGGACTAATGAAAAACTGTTTTTT. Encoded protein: CSARDGAGTNEKLFF.

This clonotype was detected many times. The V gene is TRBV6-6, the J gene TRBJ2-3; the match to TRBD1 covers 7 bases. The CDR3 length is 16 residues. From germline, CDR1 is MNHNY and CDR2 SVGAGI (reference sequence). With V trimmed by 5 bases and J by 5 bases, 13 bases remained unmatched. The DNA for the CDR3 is TGTGCCAGCAGTCAAAAAGACAGGGTCCTTAGAGATACGCAGTATTTT. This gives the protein CASSQKDRVLRDTQYF.

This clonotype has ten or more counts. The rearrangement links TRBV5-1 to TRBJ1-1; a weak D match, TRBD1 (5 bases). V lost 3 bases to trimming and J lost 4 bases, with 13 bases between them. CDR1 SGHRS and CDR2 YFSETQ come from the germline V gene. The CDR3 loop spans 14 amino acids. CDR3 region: CASSSLRASTEAFF. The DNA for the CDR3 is TGCGCCAGCAGCTCCCTCAGGGCTAGCACTGAAGCTTTCTTT.

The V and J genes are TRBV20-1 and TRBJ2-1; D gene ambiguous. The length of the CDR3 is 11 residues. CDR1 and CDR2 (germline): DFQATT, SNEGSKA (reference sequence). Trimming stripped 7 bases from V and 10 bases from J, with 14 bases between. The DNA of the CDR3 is TGCAGTGGCTTAGATTACCCCGAGCAGTTCTTC. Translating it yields CSGLDYPEQFF.

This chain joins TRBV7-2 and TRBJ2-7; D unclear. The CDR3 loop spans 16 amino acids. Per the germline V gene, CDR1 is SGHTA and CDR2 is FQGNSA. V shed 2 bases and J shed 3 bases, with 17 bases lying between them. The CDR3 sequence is CASSLQSGPQGYEQYF. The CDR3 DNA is TGTGCCAGCAGCTTACAGTCAGGCCCGCAAGGCTACGAGCAGTACTTC.

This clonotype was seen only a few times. DNA of the CDR3: TGTGCCAGCAGAGGTCGGGATACCGACGAGCAGTACTTC. It specifies CASRGRDTDEQYF. The rearrangement joins TRBV7-9 to TRBJ2-7; maybe TRBD2 (5 bases). The germline V gene encodes CDR1 SEHNR and CDR2 FQNEAQ (reference sequence). This CDR3 region has 13 residues. Trimming took off 6 bases at V and 5 bases at J, with 14 bases between the two ends.

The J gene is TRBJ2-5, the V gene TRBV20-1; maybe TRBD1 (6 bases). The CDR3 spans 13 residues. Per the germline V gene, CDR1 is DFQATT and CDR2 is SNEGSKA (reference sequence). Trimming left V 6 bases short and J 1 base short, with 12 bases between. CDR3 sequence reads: CSATNRVQETQYF. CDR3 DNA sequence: TGCAGTGCCACCAACAGGGTCCAAGAGACCCAGTACTTC.

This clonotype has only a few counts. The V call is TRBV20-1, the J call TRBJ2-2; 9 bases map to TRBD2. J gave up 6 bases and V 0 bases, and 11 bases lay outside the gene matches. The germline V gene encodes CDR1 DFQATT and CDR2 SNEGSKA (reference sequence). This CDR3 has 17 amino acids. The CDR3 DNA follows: TGCAGTGCTAGAGATCTGGTAGCGGGAGTACGGGCCGGGGAGCTGTTTTTT. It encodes CSARDLVAGVRAGELFF.